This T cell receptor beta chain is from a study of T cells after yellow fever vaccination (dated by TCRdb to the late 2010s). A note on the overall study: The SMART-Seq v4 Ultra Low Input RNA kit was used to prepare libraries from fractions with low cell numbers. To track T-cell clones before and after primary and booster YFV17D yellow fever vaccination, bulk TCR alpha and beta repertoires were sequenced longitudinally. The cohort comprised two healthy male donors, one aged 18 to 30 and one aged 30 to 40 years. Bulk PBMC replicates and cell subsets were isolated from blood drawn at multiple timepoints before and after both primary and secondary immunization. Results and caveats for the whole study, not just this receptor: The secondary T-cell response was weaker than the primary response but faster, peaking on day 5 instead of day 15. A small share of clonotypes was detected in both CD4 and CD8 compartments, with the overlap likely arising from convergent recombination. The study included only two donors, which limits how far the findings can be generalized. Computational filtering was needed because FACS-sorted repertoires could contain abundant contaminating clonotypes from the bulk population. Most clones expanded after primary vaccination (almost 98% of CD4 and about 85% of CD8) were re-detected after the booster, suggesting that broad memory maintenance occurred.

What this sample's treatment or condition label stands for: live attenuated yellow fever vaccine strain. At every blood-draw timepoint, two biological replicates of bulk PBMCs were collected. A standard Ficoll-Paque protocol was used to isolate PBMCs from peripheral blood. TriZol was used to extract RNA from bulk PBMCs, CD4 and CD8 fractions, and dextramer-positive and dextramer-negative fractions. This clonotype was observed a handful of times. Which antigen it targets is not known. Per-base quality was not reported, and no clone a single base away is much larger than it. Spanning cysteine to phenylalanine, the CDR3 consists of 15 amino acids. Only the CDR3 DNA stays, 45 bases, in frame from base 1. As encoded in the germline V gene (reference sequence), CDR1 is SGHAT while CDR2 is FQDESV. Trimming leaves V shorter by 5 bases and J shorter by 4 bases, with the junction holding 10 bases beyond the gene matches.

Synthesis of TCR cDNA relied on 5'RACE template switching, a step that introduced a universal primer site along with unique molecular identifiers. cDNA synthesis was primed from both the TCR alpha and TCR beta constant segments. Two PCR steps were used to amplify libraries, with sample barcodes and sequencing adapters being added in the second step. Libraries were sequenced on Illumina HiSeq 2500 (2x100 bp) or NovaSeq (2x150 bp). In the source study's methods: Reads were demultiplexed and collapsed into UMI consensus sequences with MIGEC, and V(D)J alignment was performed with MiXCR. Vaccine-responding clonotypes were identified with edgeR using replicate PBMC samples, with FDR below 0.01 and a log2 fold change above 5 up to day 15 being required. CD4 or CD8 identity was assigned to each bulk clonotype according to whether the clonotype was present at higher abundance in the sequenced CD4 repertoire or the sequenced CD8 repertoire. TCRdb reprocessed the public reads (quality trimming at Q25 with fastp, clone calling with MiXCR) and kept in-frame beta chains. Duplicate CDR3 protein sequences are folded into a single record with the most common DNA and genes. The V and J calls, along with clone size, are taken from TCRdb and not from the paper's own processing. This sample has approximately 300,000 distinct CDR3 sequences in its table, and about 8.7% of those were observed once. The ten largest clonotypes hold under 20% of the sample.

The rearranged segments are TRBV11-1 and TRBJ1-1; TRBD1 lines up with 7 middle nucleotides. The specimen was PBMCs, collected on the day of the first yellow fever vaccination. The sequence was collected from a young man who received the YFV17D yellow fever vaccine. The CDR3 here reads CASSPRQGRSTEAFF. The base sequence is TGTGCCAGCAGCCCCCGACAGGGACGGAGCACTGAAGCTTTCTTT.